One T cell receptor beta chain is described in this entry. V lost 7 bases to trimming and J lost 5 bases; unmatched junction nucleotides: 9. The germline V gene has CDR1 KGHDR and CDR2 SFDVKD. The CDR3 is made up of 14 amino acids. Patients from Seattle were sampled longitudinally, starting during active infection. These data come from a study of blood T cell repertoires in COVID-19. At the level of the study: The cDNA or gDNA used as material had been derived from T cells, B-cell-depleted T cells, or PBMCs.

Generated by immunoSEQ multiplex PCR, the TCRdb table keeps only in-frame clones and is missing some. Of more than 60,000 clones listed, more than 80% are singletons. Sequencing was performed on peripheral blood. The receptor's source is a man aged 50 to 60 with COVID-19, enrolled during active disease. The chain employs TRBV24-1 and TRBJ1-1; TRBD1 matches at 7 bases. In DNA form, the CDR3 reads TGTGCCACCAGCCGACAGGGCAGGGGGACTGAAGCTTTCTTT. As protein: CATSRQGRGTEAFF.